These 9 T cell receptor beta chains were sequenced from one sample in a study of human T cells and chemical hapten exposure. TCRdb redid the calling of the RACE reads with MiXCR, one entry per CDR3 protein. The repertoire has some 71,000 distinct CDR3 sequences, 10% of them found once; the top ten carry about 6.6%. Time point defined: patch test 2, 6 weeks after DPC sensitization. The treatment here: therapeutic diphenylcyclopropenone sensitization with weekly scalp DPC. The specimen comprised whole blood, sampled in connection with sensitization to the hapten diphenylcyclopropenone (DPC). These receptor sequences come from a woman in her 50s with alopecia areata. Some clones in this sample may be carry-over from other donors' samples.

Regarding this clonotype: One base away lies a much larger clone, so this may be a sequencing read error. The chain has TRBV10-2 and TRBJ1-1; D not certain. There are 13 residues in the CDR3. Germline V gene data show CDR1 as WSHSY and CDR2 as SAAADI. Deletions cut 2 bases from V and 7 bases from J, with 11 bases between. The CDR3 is CASSERIRIEAFF. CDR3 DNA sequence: TGCGCCAGCAGTGAGCGGATTCGCATTGAAGCTTTCTTT.

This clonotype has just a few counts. CDR3 sequence reads: CASSPTLDQPQHF. The CDR3 DNA is TGTGCCAGCTCACCGACCCTAGATCAGCCCCAGCATTTT. The chain uses TRBV18 and TRBJ1-5; D gene ambiguous. The CDR3 loop spans 13 amino acids. Trimming took off 3 bases at V and 5 bases at J, with 8 bases between the two ends. Per the germline V gene, CDR1 is KGHSH and CDR2 is LQKENI.

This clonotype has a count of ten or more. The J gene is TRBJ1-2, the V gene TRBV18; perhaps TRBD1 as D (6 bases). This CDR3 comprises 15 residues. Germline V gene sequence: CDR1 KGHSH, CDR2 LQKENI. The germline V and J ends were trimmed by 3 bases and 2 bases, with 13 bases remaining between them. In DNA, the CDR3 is TGTGCCAGCTCACCGACCGGGGGCGCCAACTATGGCTACACCTTC. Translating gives CASSPTGGANYGYTF. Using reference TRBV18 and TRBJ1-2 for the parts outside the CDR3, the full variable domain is NAGVMQNPRHLVRRRGQEARLRCSPMKGHSHVYWYRQLPEEGLKFMVYLQKENIIDESGMPKERFSAEFPKEGPSILRIQQVVRGDSAAYFCASSPTGGANYGYTFGSGTRLTVV.

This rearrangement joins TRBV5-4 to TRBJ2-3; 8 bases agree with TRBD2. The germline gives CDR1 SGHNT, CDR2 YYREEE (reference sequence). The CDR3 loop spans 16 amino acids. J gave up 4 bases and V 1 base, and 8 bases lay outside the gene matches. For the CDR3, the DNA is TGTGCCAGCAGCTTGTCGGCGGGAGGTGCCCCAGATACGCAGTATTTT. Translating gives CASSLSAGGAPDTQYF.

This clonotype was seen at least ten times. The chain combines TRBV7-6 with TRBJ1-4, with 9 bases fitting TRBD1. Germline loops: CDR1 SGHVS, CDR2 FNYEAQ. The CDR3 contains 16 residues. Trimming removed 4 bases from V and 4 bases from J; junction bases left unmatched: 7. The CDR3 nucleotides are TGTGCCAGCAGCTCGGGACAGGGAAACTTTAATGAAAAACTGTTTTTT. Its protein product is CASSSGQGNFNEKLFF.

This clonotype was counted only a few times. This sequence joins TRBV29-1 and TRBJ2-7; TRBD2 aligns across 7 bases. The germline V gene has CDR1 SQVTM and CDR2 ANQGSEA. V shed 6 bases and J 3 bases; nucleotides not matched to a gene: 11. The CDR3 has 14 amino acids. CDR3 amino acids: CSVRTREAVYEQYF. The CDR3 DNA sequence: TGCAGCGTCCGGACCCGGGAGGCCGTCTACGAGCAGTACTTC.

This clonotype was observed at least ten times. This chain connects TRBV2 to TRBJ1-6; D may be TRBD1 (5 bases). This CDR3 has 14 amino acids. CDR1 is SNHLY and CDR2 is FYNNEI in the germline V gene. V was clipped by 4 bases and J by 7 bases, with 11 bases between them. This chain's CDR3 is CASSGATVNSPLHF. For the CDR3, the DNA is TGTGCCAGCAGTGGGGCGACAGTAAATTCACCCCTCCACTTT.

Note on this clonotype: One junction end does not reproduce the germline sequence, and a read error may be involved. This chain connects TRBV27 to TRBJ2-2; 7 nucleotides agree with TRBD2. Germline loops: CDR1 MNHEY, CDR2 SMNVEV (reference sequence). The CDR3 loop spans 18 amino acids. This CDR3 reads CASTLGAGVVSKTGELFF. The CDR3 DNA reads TGTGCCAGCACCCTAGGGGCGGGAGTTGTTTCGAAAACCGGGGAGCTGTTTTTT.

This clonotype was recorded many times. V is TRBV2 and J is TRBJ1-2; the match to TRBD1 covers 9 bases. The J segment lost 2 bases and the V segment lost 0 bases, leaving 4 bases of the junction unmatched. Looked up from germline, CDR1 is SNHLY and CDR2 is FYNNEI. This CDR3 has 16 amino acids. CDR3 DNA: TGTGCCAGCAGTGAAGCTAGGACAGGGGTAAACTATGGCTACACCTTC. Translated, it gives CASSEARTGVNYGYTF.